This record covers a single T cell receptor (beta chain). This clonotype occurred many times. This clone's antigen is unknown. Nothing much larger sits one base from this clone, and base qualities are not available. The sequencer listed for this sample is Illumina HiSeq 1500. The public reads were run again by TCRdb, first through fastp at Q25 and then through MiXCR, and only productive beta chains were kept. Rows are combined by CDR3 protein, so each entry shows the most common genes and DNA. The sample data list tens of thousands of distinct CDR3 sequences, and around 40% of these were observed just once. The top ten constitute about 92% of the sample. Trimming at the junction amounts to 0 bases on V and 0 bases on J, and the germline ends lie 14 bases apart. From the germline V gene, CDR1 is MNHEY and CDR2 is SVGAGI. From the cysteine through the phenylalanine, the CDR3 covers 17 amino acids. The sequence is cut down to CDR3 DNA, 51 bases in frame from base 1.

The sample's treatment or condition label is to be understood as: in vitro stimulation with specific CMV peptide epitopes to enrich CMV-specific T cells. This record belongs to a study of T cell repertoires in cytomegalovirus infection (dated by TCRdb to about 2019). About the study as a whole: Recently identified HLA-C-restricted CMV epitopes, whose presentation resists viral immunomodulation, were targeted by peptide stimulations together with well-studied HLA-B-restricted epitopes. The HLA type of each donor mattered for the analysis, because public TCR beta signatures pointed to carriage of CMV infection along with the matching HLA type.

The study at large found these results: The ex vivo response was dominated by HLA-C-restricted CMV-specific TCR beta clonotypes, and the single most frequent clonotype in two of eight donors was supplied by these HLA-C-restricted clonotypes. In both this cohort and an independent cohort of 350 or so donors, the cumulative frequency of public TCR beta family members distinguished carriers of CMV infection plus the relevant HLA type.

The sequence joins TRBV6-5 to TRBJ1-1, with the D gene call left open. This clonotype originated in a human donor in good health (CMV status not recorded). Some clones in this sample may be carry-over from other donors' samples. The sample was CD8+ T cells from cultured PBMCs, taken from culture after CMV antigen stimulation. This receptor has the CDR3 CASSYSRPPLMNTEAFF. The sequence in DNA is TGTGCCAGCAGTTACTCGAGACCGCCGCTAATGAACACTGAAGCTTTCTTT.